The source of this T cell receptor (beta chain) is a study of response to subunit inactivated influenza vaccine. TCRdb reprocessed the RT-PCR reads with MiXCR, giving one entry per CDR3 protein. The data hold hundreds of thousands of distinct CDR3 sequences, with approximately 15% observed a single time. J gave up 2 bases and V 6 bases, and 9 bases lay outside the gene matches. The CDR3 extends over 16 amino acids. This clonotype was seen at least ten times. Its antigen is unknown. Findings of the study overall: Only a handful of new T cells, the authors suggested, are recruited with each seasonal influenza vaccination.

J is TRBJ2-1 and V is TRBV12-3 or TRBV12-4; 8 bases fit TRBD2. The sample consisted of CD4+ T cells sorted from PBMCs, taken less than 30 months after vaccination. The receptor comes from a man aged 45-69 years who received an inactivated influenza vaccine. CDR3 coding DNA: TGTGCCAGCAGCCCTCACGGGGGGGGTACCTACAATGAGCAGTTCTTC. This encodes CASSPHGGGTYNEQFF.